A selection of T cell receptor beta chains follows, all from one sample in a study of cytomegalovirus exposure and HLA in healthy donors. Here immunoSEQ multiplex PCR was the method, and the copy in TCRdb shows in-frame clones only, minus some. The sample lists about 100,000 clones, 60% to 75% occurring once. The sequencing input was PBMCs. Receptor source: a female donor in good health and CMV-seropositive. CDR3s include the opening cysteine and the closing phenylalanine or tryptophan. D genes are given only for firm matches. Not all rows give a size; the values are once, few, many and, for expanded clones, a class.

clone_size j_call d_call v_call cdr3_nt cdr3_aa
few TRBJ2-7 . TRBV7-2 TGTGCCAGCAGCTTATACTACGAGCAGTACTTC CASSLYYEQYF
. TRBJ1-6 . TRBV9 TGTGCCAGCACCGAGGGCACCTATAATTCACCCCTCCACTTT CASTEGTYNSPLHF
. TRBJ2-7 . TRBV5-6 TGTGCCAGCCAACAAGGAGTCGCCTACGAGCAGTACTTC CASQQGVAYEQYF
few TRBJ2-7 TRBD1 TRBV28 TGTGCCAGCATTGACCGGGACAGGGTAGGAGCAACCTACGAGCAGTACTTC CASIDRDRVGATYEQYF
. TRBJ2-3 TRBD2 TRBV12-5 TGTGCTAGTGGTTTAACGACGGGCGGGAGCCCAGATACGCAGTATTTT CASGLTTGGSPDTQYF
. TRBJ2-7 TRBD2 TRBV6-5 TGTGCCTCGGGGGGGGCCTCCTACGAGCAGTACTTC CASGGASYEQYF
. TRBJ1-1 TRBD1 TRBV7-6 TGTGCCAGCAGCAACAGACAGGGGTTGAACACTGAAGCTTTCTTT CASSNRQGLNTEAFF
. TRBJ2-1 TRBD1 TRBV5-1 TGCGCCAGCAGATCGGGACAGGGGGCGAACAATGAGCAGTTCTTC CASRSGQGANNEQFF
. TRBJ2-7 TRBD2 TRBV4-1 TGCGCCAGCAGCGCAAGCGGCCATGGGACTAGCGACAATTCCTACGAGCAGTACTTC CASSASGHGTSDNSYEQYF
few TRBJ1-1 . TRBV14 TGTGCCAGCAGCCAATTGCGGGGGACCACTGAAGCTTTCTTT CASSQLRGTTEAFF
. TRBJ2-3 TRBD1 TRBV7-7 TGTGCTAGCAGCCCCCAAAGGACAGGGGGCGCAGATACGCAGTATTTT CASSPQRTGGADTQYF
. TRBJ2-1 . TRBV5-1 TGCGCCAGCCAGATGCAGGGTAGCTCCTACAATGAGCAGTTCTTC CASQMQGSSYNEQFF
. TRBJ1-2 . TRBV2 TGTGCCAGCAGTCTTTCGGGGAGACCTAACTATGGCTACACCTTC CASSLSGRPNYGYTF
. TRBJ1-2 . TRBV7-2 TGTGCCAGCAGCCCCGCGAGAGGGGGTGGTTATGGCTACACCTTC CASSPARGGGYGYTF
few TRBJ2-3 . TRBV5-1 TGCGCCAGCAGCCCCCTCGAAGAGCGGAGACCAGCCACAGATACGCAGTATTTT CASSPLEERRPATDTQYF
. TRBJ2-3 . TRBV4-3 TGCGCCAGCAGCCAAGAAGGACAACGCCCGGATACGCAGTATTTT CASSQEGQRPDTQYF
once TRBJ1-1 . TRBV30 TGTGCCTGGGCGCAGGGTTTGAACACTGAAGCTTTCTTT CAWAQGLNTEAFF
. TRBJ2-2 TRBD1 TRBV15 TGTGCCACCAGCAGGGAACAGGGGGCGGGCGGGGAGCTGTTTTTT CATSREQGAGGELFF
. TRBJ2-3 . TRBV4-2 TGTGCCAGCAGCCAAGTAGAGGTGGCTAGAGATACGCAGTATTTT CASSQVEVARDTQYF
. TRBJ2-7 TRBD2 TRBV9 TGTGCCAGCAGCGTTGGGGGGGAGGGAAACTACGAGCAGTACTTC CASSVGGEGNYEQYF
few TRBJ2-6 . TRBV28 TGTGCCAGCAGTTTCACACCTGATGGGGCCAACGTCCTGACTTTC CASSFTPDGANVLTF
. TRBJ2-5 TRBD2 TRBV10-3 TGTGCCATCAGTGAGTCCGGGACTAGCGGGAGAGAAAAAGAGACCCAGTACTTC CAISESGTSGREKETQYF
. TRBJ2-1 TRBD2 TRBV7-2 TGTGCCAGCAGCTTAGGGCGGGGGATCTACAATGAGCAGTTCTTC CASSLGRGIYNEQFF
. TRBJ1-4 . TRBV30 TGTGCCTGGAGTGTACACAGTCCCGAAAAACTGTTTTTT CAWSVHSPEKLFF
few TRBJ2-7 . TRBV6-5 TGTGCCAGCAGCGACGGGGGAAAGGGGAACGAGCAGTACTTC CASSDGGKGNEQYF
. TRBJ2-1 TRBD2 TRBV6-5 TGTGCCAGCAGTTTAAGCGGGGGAGGTTACAATGAGCAGTTCTTC CASSLSGGGYNEQFF
few TRBJ2-1 . TRBV30 TGTGCCTGGAGTAGAAGACAGGACAACAATGAGCAGTTCTTC CAWSRRQDNNEQFF
. TRBJ2-7 . TRBV15 TGTGCCACCAGCCAGGGCGCAGGGTATCTCGAGCAGTACTTC CATSQGAGYLEQYF
. TRBJ2-7 TRBD1 TRBV28 TGTGCCAGCAGGGCTACAGGGGCTGGCTCCTACGAGCAGTACTTC CASRATGAGSYEQYF
. TRBJ1-5 . TRBV7-6 TGTGCCAGCAGCTTAGGGGCTGATAGCAATCAGCCCCAGCATTTT CASSLGADSNQPQHF
. TRBJ2-7 TRBD1 TRBV28 TGTGCCAGCAGTTTCTTGTGGACAGGGGGCGCGGAGCAGTACTTC CASSFLWTGGAEQYF
. TRBJ1-1 . TRBV19 TGTGCCAGTAGTATAGGCCCGGGGGGGCGGACTGAAGCTTTCTTT CASSIGPGGRTEAFF
. TRBJ1-5 TRBD1 TRBV2 TGTGCCAGCACCCGTGGACAGGGGAGACAGCCCCAGCATTTT CASTRGQGRQPQHF
. TRBJ1-4 . TRBV2 TGTGCCAGTATCGGGCCCCCGACCGTCGGGCGGGGAACTAATGAAAAACTGTTTTTT CASIGPPTVGRGTNEKLFF
. TRBJ2-6 TRBD1 TRBV9 TGTGCCAGCAGCACTCGGACAGGGGGCACTGGGGCCAACGTCCTGACTTTC CASSTRTGGTGANVLTF
once TRBJ1-5 TRBD1 TRBV29-1 TGCAGCGTTGCAGAGGACAGGACTAATCAGCCCCAGCATTTT CSVAEDRTNQPQHF
. TRBJ2-3 . TRBV5-1 TGCGCCAGCAGCTTTACTAGCCGGGCGGATACGCAGTATTTT CASSFTSRADTQYF
. TRBJ1-5 TRBD1 TRBV6-6 TGTGCCAGCAGAGACAGGGGGCAGGGCAATCAGCCCCAGCATTTT CASRDRGQGNQPQHF
. TRBJ1-4 . TRBV7-9 TGTGCCAGCAAACGAGGGACTAATGAAAAACTGTTTTTT CASKRGTNEKLFF
. TRBJ2-7 TRBD2 TRBV7-9 TGTGCCAGCAGCTTATGGGGCGGCGGGGGGCGGCGGGACGAGCAGTACTTC CASSLWGGGGRRDEQYF
. TRBJ2-7 . TRBV30 TGTGCCTGGAGTAGACTGCCCTACGAGCAGTACTTC CAWSRLPYEQYF
. TRBJ1-4 . TRBV15 TGTGCCACCAGCAGAGATGAGGATCCTAATGAAAAACTGTTTTTT CATSRDEDPNEKLFF
. TRBJ2-7 . TRBV28 TGTGCCAGCAGCTACTACCTAGGTGGCGGAGTCTACGAGCAGTACTTC CASSYYLGGGVYEQYF
few TRBJ2-1 . TRBV7-3 TGTGCCAGCAGCTTAACCCAGACAGGCTACAATGAGCAGTTCTTC CASSLTQTGYNEQFF
. TRBJ2-2 . TRBV4-2 TGTGCCAGCAGCCAGTCTGGGGAGCTGTTTTTT CASSQSGELFF
. TRBJ1-1 . TRBV19 TGTGCCAGTAGTATGGCTTTGAACACTGAAGCTTTCTTT CASSMALNTEAFF
. TRBJ2-2 TRBD2 TRBV5-4 TGTGCCAGCAGCGGAGGACTAGCGGGAGGAAGCGGGGAGCTGTTTTTT CASSGGLAGGSGELFF
. TRBJ2-7 . TRBV29-1 TGCAGCGTGACTTGGACAGCGTCCTACGAGCAGTACTTC CSVTWTASYEQYF
once TRBJ2-1 TRBD1 TRBV7-2 TGTGCCAGCAGCTTAATGGGACAGTCCGGCAATGAGCAGTTCTTC CASSLMGQSGNEQFF
. TRBJ2-7 . TRBV27 TGTGCCAGCAGTTTATCTGCAGGGCTGAACGAGCAGTACTTC CASSLSAGLNEQYF
. TRBJ2-7 TRBD2 TRBV28 TGTGCCAGCAGTTTCACTAGCGGGAGGGACGAGCAGTACTTC CASSFTSGRDEQYF
. TRBJ1-4 . TRBV5-1 TGCGCCAGCAGCACCGGACTCGGAGATGAAAAACTGTTTTTT CASSTGLGDEKLFF
. TRBJ1-6 TRBD1 TRBV7-2 TGTGCCAGCAGCTTAAGTGGACAGGGAGACGGTTCACCCCTCCACTTT CASSLSGQGDGSPLHF
. TRBJ1-1 . TRBV6-5 TGTGCCAGCAGTTACTCGATGCGGCGGAGGAACACTGAAGCTTTCTTT CASSYSMRRRNTEAFF
. TRBJ1-1 TRBD1 TRBV7-2 TGTGCCAGCAGCTCTAAGACAGGGAAGAACACTGAAGCTTTCTTT CASSSKTGKNTEAFF